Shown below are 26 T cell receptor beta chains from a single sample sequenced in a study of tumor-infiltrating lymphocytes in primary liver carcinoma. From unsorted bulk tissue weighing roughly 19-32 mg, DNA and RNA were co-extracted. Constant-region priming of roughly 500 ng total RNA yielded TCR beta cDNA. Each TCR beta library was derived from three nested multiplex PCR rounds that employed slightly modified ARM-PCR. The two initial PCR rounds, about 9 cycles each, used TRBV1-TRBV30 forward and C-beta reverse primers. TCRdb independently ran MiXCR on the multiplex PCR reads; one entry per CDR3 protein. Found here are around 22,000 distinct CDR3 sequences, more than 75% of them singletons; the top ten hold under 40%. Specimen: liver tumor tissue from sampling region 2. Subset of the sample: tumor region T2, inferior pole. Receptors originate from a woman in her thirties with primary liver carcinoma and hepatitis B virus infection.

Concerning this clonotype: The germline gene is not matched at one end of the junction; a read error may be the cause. CDR3 in DNA: TGTGTCAGCAGTGCCGTCAGGGTGCTGTTTTTT. Encoded protein: CVSSAVRVLFF. The chain recombines TRBV6-1 with TRBJ2-2; D is perhaps TRBD1 (5 bases). Germline lookup yields CDR1 MNHNS and CDR2 SASEGT. The CDR3 is 11 amino acids.

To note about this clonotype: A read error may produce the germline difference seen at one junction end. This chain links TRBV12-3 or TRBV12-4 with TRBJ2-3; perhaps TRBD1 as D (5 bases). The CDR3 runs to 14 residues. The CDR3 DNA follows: TGTGTCAGTAGAACGGGTGGGGCAACAGATGCGCAGTATTTT. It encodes CVSRTGGATDAQYF.

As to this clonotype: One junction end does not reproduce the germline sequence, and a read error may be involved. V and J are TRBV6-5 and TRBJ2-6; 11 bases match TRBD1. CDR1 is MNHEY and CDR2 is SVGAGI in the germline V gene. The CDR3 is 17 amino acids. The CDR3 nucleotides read TGTGCCAGCAGGATGGGACAGGGGGTAAGCGGGGCCAGCGTCCTGACTTTC. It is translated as CASRMGQGVSGASVLTF.

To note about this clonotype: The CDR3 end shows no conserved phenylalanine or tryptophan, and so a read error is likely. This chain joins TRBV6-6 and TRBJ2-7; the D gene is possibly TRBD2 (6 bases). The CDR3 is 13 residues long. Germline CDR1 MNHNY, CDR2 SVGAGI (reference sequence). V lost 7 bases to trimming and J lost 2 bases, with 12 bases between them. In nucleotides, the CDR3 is TGTGCCAGCATGCCCGGCGGGACCTACGAGCAGTACTCC. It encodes CASMPGGTYEQYS.

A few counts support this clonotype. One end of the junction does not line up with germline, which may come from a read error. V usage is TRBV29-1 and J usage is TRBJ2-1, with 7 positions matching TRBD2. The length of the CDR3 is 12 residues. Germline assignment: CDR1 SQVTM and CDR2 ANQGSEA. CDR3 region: CSVLRDYNEQLF. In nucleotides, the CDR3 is TGCAGCGTCCTAAGGGACTACAATGAACAGCTCTTC.

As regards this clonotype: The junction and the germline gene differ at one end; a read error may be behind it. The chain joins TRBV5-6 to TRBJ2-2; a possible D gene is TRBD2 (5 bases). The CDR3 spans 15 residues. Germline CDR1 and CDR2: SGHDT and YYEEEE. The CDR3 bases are TGTGCCGGCAGCTTGATACCCAGAGTCACCGGGGAACTGTTTTTT. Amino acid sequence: CAGSLIPRVTGELFF.

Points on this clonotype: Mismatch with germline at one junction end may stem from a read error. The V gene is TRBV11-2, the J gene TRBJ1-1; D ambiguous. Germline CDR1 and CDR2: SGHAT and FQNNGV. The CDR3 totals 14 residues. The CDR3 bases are TGTGCCAGCAGCTCATTATGGGCCAGCACTGAGGCTTTCTTT. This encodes CASSSLWASTEAFF.

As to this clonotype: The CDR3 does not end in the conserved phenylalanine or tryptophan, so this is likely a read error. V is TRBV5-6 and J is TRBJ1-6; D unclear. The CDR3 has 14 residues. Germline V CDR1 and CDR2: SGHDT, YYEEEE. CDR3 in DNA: TGTGGCAGCATCTTGGTAGCACTGGGATCACCCCTCCACTTA. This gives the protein CGSILVALGSPLHL.

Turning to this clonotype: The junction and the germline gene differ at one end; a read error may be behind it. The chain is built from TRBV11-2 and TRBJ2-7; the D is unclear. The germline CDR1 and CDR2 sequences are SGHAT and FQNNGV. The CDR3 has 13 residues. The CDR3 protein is CASSLGSKFEQYF. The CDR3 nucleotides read TGTGCCAGCAGCTTAGGGAGTAAATTCGAGCAGTATTTC.

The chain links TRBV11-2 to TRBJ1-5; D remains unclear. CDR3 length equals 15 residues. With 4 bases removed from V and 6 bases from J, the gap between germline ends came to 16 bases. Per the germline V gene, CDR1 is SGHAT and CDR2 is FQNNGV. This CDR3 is CASSSDPSPLQPQHF. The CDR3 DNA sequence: TGTGCCAGCAGCTCAGATCCCTCCCCGCTTCAGCCCCAGCATTTT.

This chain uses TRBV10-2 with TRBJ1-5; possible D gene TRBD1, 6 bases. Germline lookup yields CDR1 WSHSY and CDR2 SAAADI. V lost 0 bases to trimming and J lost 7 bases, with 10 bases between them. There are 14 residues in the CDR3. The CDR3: CASSESNRAQPQHF. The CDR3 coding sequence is TGCGCCAGCAGTGAGTCCAACAGGGCACAGCCCCAGCATTTT.

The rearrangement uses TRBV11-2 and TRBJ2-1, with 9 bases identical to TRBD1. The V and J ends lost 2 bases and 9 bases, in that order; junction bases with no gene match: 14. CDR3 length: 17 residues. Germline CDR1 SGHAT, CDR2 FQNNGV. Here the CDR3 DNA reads TGTGCCAGCAGCTTAACCTACGGACAGGGGTACAGGGGTGAGCAGTTCTTC. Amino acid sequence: CASSLTYGQGYRGEQFF.

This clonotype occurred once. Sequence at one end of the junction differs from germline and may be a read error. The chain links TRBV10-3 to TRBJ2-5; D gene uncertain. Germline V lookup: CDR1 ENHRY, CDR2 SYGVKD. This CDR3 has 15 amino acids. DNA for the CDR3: TGTGCCATCAGTGAGTCTGCTACCAGACACGAGACCCGGTACTTC. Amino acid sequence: CAISESATRHETRYF.

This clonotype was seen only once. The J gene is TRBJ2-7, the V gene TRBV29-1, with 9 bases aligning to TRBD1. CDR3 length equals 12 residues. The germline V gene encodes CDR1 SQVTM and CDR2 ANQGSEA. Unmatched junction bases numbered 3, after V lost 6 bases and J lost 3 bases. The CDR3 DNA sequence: TGCAGCGTAGGGACAGGGAGCTACGAGCAGTACTTC. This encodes CSVGTGSYEQYF.

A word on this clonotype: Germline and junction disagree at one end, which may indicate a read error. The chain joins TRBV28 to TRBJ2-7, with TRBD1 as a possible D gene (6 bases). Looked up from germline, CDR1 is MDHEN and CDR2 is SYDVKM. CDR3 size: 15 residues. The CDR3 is CASRSSDRIRCEQYF. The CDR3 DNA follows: TGTGCCAGCAGATCAAGCGACAGGATCCGCTGCGAGCAATACTTC.

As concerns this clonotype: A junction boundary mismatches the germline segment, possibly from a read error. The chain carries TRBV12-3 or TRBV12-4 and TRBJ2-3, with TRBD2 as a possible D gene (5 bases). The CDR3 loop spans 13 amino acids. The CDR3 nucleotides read TGTACCAGCGGTTATCAGTACAGAGATACGCAGTATTTT. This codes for CTSGYQYRDTQYF.

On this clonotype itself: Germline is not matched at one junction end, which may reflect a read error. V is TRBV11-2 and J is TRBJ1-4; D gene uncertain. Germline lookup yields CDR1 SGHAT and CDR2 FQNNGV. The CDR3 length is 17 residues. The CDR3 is CASSLVGIGPVNEKLSF. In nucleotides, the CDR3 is TGTGCCAGCAGCTTAGTCGGGATAGGCCCCGTCAATGAAAAACTGTCTTTT.

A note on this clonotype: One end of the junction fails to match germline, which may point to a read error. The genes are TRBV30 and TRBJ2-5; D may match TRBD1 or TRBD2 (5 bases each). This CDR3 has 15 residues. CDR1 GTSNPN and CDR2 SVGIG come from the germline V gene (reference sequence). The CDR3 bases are TGTACTTGGAAGGTCTTGGGCGCGGCCCTAGGGACCCAGTATTTC. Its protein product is CTWKVLGAALGTQYF.

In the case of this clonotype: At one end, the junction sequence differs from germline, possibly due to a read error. The CDR3 here is CASSPFHDHGYIF. Here the CDR3 DNA reads TGTGCCAGTAGCCCATTCCACGACCATGGCTACATCTTC. The rearrangement links TRBV5-4 to TRBJ1-2; the D is unclear. The CDR3 is made up of 13 amino acids. Germline-derived CDR1 and CDR2 are SGHNT and YYREEE (reference sequence).

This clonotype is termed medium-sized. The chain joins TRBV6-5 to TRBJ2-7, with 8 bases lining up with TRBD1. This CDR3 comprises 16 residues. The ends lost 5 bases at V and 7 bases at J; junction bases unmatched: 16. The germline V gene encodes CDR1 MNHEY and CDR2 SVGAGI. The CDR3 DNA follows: TGTGCCAGCAGTATAACCACAGGGGGACCACCTAGGGAGCAGTACTTC. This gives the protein CASSITTGGPPREQYF.

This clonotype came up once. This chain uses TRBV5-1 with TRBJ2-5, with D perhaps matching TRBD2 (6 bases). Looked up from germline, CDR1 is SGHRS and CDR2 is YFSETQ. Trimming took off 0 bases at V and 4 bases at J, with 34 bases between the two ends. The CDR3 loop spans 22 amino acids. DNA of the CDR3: TGCGCCAGCAGCTTGGCCCCGACCAGCGCCAGCGGGTTGTGGGAGAAGATAGAGACCCAGTACTTC. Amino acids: CASSLAPTSASGLWEKIETQYF.

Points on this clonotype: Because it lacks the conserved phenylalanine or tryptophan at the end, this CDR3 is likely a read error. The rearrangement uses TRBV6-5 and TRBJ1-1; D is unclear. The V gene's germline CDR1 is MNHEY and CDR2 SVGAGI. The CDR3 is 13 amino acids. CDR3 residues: CASTEGTNTGAFL. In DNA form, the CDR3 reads TGTGCCAGCACTGAGGGAACTAACACTGGAGCTTTCTTA.

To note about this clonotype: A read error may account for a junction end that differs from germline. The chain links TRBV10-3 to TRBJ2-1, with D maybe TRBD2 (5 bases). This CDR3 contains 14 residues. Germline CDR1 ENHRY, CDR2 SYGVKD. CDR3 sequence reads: CTITPTATRDGQFF. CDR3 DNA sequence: TGTACCATCACTCCCACGGCGACCCGGGATGGGCAGTTCTTC.

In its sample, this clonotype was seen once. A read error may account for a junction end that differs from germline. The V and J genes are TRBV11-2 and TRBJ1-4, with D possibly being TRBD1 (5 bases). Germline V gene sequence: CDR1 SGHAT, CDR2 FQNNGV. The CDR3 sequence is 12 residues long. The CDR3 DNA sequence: TGTGTCAGCAGCTCCTGGGGGGGAAAACCGTTTTTT. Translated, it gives CVSSSWGGKPFF.

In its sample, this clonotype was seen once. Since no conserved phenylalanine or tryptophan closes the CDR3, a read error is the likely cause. CDR3 DNA: TGTGCCAGCAGCTATTTGACGACAGCCGCTGAGACCCAGTTCTTA. This encodes CASSYLTTAAETQFL. The rearrangement links TRBV11-2 to TRBJ2-5, with a weak D call TRBD1 (5 bases). Near its end, the DNA agrees better with TRBJ2-1, so the J call may be wrong. There are 15 residues in the CDR3. CDR1 SGHAT and CDR2 FQNNGV come from the germline V gene.

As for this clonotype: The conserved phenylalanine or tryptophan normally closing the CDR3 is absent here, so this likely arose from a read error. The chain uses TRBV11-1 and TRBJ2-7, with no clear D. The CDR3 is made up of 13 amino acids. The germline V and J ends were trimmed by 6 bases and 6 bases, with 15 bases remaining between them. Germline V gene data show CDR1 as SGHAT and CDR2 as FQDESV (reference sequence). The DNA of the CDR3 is TGTGCCAGCAGTTCAGGATACGTCCGCGAGCAGTACTCC. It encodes CASSSGYVREQYS.